This is a list of T cell receptor beta chains from one sample in a study of OX40 agonist ivuxolimab in advanced cancers. Data came from immunoSEQ multiplex PCR; TCRdb stores just in-frame clones and leaves some out. The table shows fewer than 90,000 clones, with around 89% occurring only once. This material consisted of CD4+ or CD8+ T cells sorted from blood, taken in a trial of the OX40 agonist ivuxolimab. The receptors derive from an adult with an advanced solid tumor such as melanoma, head and neck, liver or kidney cancer. The CDR3 runs from the conserved cysteine through the conserved F or W. The D gene is left open where the match is weak. Part of the rows lack a size; the others show once, few, many or a class for expanded clones.

clone_size	d_call	v_call	j_call	cdr3_length	cdr3_aa	cdr3_nt
NA	TRBD1	TRBV29-1	TRBJ1-3	14	CSVGQGSPGNTIYF	TGCAGCGTGGGACAGGGGTCCCCTGGAAACACCATATATTTT
NA	NA	TRBV11-3	TRBJ2-1	11	CASSLDGEQFF	TGTGCCAGCAGCTTAGATGGAGAGCAGTTCTTC
NA	TRBD2	TRBV28	TRBJ2-4	15	CASSFPSGGKNIQYF	TGTGCCAGCAGTTTCCCTAGCGGGGGAAAAAACATTCAGTACTTC
NA	TRBD2	TRBV19	TRBJ2-2	14	CASNPGRGFGELFF	TGTGCCAGTAACCCGGGGAGGGGATTCGGGGAGCTGTTTTTT
few	NA	TRBV20-1	TRBJ2-1	10	CSAISNEQFF	TGCAGTGCAATATCCAATGAGCAGTTCTTC
NA	NA	TRBV6-1	TRBJ2-7	12	CASQAGLREQYF	TGTGCCAGCCAGGCGGGGTTGAGGGAGCAGTACTTC
NA	TRBD2	TRBV27	TRBJ2-2	15	CASSLLQRERGELFF	TGTGCCAGCAGTTTACTCCAGCGGGAGAGAGGGGAGCTGTTTTTT
NA	NA	TRBV27	TRBJ1-1	13	CASSLVRNTEAFF	TGTGCCAGCAGTCTTGTGCGGAACACTGAAGCTTTCTTT
NA	TRBD2	TRBV11-3	TRBJ2-1	17	CASRRTSGVGADNEQFF	TGTGCCAGCAGACGTACGAGCGGGGTGGGAGCGGACAATGAGCAGTTCTTC
NA	NA	TRBV7-2	TRBJ2-5	12	CASRLDQETQYF	TGTGCCAGCCGGCTGGACCAGGAGACCCAGTACTTC
NA	NA	TRBV6-6	TRBJ2-3	14	CASSSFASTDTQYF	TGTGCCAGCAGTTCATTCGCTAGCACAGATACGCAGTATTTT
NA	NA	TRBV10-1	TRBJ1-5	14	CASRPDTRNQPQHF	TGCGCCAGCAGACCTGACACCCGCAATCAGCCCCAGCATTTT
NA	NA	TRBV6-1	TRBJ2-4	18	CASSKGAGWERAKNIQYF	TGTGCCAGCAGTAAAGGGGCTGGGTGGGAGAGAGCCAAAAACATTCAGTACTTC
NA	TRBD1	TRBV7-2	TRBJ2-1	15	CASSLAPGQYNEQFF	TGTGCCAGCAGCTTAGCCCCGGGACAGTACAATGAGCAGTTCTTC
NA	NA	TRBV4-3	TRBJ2-2	17	CASSQEGAVANTGELFF	TGCGCCAGCAGCCAAGAAGGGGCGGTCGCGAACACCGGGGAGCTGTTTTTT
NA	NA	TRBV19	TRBJ2-2	13	CASSLSNTGELFF	TGTGCCAGTAGTCTATCTAACACCGGGGAGCTGTTTTTT
NA	TRBD2	TRBV29-1	TRBJ2-1	13	CSVGEGSYNEQFF	TGCAGCGTGGGGGAGGGCTCCTACAATGAGCAGTTCTTC
NA	TRBD2	TRBV9	TRBJ2-7	15	CASSVSSGTFHEQYF	TGTGCCAGCAGCGTATCTAGCGGGACTTTCCACGAGCAGTACTTC
once	NA	TRBV14	TRBJ2-7	15	CASSQDSLRAHEQYF	TGTGCCAGCAGCCAAGACTCTCTAAGGGCTCACGAGCAGTACTTC
once	NA	TRBV7-9	TRBJ2-1	14	CASSSRGGGDEQFF	TGTGCCAGCAGCTCGAGAGGTGGGGGCGATGAGCAGTTCTTC
NA	TRBD2	TRBV7-9	TRBJ2-3	12	CASSPGGYMQYF	TGTGCCAGCAGCCCGGGGGGGTATATGCAGTATTTT
NA	TRBD1	TRBV15	TRBJ1-2	13	CATSGQGIYGYTF	TGTGCCACCAGCGGACAGGGGATATATGGCTACACCTTC
NA	NA	TRBV4-1	TRBJ1-1	14	CASSQRRLNTEAFF	TGCGCCAGCAGCCAAAGACGATTGAACACTGAAGCTTTCTTT
NA	NA	TRBV5-8	TRBJ2-5	16	CASRSPSRGSLETQYF	TGTGCCAGCAGAAGCCCCTCTAGGGGTAGTTTAGAGACCCAGTACTTC
NA	NA	TRBV5-1	TRBJ2-1	15	CASSLYGALDNEQFF	TGCGCCAGCAGCTTGTACGGGGCTTTAGACAATGAGCAGTTCTTC
NA	NA	TRBV19	TRBJ1-1	13	CASSIRGDTEAFF	TGTGCCAGTAGTATAAGGGGGGATACTGAAGCTTTCTTT
NA	TRBD2	TRBV18	TRBJ2-2	15	CASSPSSGTTGELFF	TGTGCCAGCTCACCATCTAGCGGGACTACCGGGGAGCTGTTTTTT
NA	TRBD1	TRBV6-5	TRBJ2-7	14	CASRRDRETYEQYF	TGTGCCAGCAGACGGGACAGGGAAACGTACGAGCAGTACTTC
NA	NA	TRBV6-5	TRBJ1-1	11	CASSEITEAFF	TGTGCCAGCAGTGAAATCACTGAAGCTTTCTTT
NA	TRBD1	TRBV19	TRBJ1-5	16	CASSHDRVVGNQPQHF	TGTGCCAGTAGTCATGACAGGGTCGTGGGCAATCAGCCCCAGCATTTT
NA	NA	TRBV7-6	TRBJ2-7	15	CASSLAQGGPDEQYF	TGTGCCAGCAGCTTAGCGCAGGGGGGACCCGACGAGCAGTACTTC
NA	NA	TRBV18	TRBJ2-7	14	CASSPPRDSDEQYF	TGTGCCAGCTCACCACCAAGAGATTCTGACGAGCAGTACTTC
NA	NA	TRBV7-5	TRBJ2-7	17	CVRRLPRTDRTTYEQYF	TGTGTCAGAAGGTTACCCCGTACGGACAGAACCACCTACGAGCAGTACTTC
NA	NA	TRBV30	TRBJ2-3	16	CAWSGRGAGWSDTQYF	TGTGCCTGGAGTGGCAGGGGGGCGGGATGGTCAGATACGCAGTATTTT
NA	NA	TRBV11-2	TRBJ2-1	15	CASSLAWAAVDEQFF	TGTGCCAGCAGCTTGGCCTGGGCAGCGGTCGATGAGCAGTTCTTC
few	TRBD1	TRBV6-5	TRBJ1-1	13	CASSTGQLREAFF	TGTGCCAGCAGTACGGGACAGCTTCGAGAAGCTTTCTTT
NA	TRBD2	TRBV6-5	TRBJ2-7	15	CASNPTTAGAFEQYF	TGTGCCAGCAATCCAACCACAGCGGGAGCGTTCGAGCAGTACTTC
few	TRBD1	TRBV7-8	TRBJ2-1	14	CASSWDRAYNEQFF	TGTGCCAGCAGCTGGGACAGGGCCTACAATGAGCAGTTCTTC
NA	TRBD1	TRBV11-3	TRBJ2-7	16	CASSLRSDRVGYEQYF	TGTGCCAGCAGCTTACGTTCAGACAGGGTGGGATACGAGCAGTACTTC
NA	TRBD2	TRBV29-1	TRBJ2-3	18	CSAAGGAGGVLGTDTRYF	TGCAGCGCCGCGGGGGGGGCGGGAGGCGTGCTCGGCACAGATACGCGGTATTTT
NA	TRBD1	TRBV7-9	TRBJ1-1	17	CASSSAGTGIMNTEAFF	TGTGCCAGCAGCTCCGCCGGGACAGGGATCATGAACACTGAAGCTTTCTTT
NA	NA	TRBV7-2	TRBJ1-1	14	CASSLDAGGREAFF	TGTGCCAGCAGCTTAGATGCCGGCGGGCGCGAAGCTTTCTTT